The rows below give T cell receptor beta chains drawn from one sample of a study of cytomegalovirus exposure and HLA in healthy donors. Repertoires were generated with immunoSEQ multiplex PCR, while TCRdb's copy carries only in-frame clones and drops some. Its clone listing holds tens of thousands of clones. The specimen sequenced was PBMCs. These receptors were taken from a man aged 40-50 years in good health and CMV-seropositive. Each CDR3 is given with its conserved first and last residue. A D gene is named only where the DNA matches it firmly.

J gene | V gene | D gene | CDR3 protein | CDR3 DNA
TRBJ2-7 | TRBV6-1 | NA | CASSEQGGRYEQYF | TGTGCCAGCAGTGAACAGGGGGGCAGATACGAGCAGTACTTC
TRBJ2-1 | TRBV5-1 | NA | CASSGGNNEQFF | TGCGCCAGCAGTGGGGGGAACAATGAGCAGTTCTTC
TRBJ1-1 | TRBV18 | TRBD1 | CASSPGQEGTEAFF | TGTGCCAGCTCACCCGGACAGGAGGGAACTGAAGCTTTCTTT
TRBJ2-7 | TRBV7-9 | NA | CASSPEGGVGWMEQYF | TGTGCCAGCAGCCCCGAAGGAGGGGTGGGCTGGATGGAGCAGTACTTC
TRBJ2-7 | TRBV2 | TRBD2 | CASSEGGTSGAYEQYF | TGTGCCAGCAGTGAAGGCGGGACTAGCGGGGCCTACGAGCAGTACTTC
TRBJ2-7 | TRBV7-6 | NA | CASSLGGSDEQYF | TGTGCCAGCAGCTTAGGAGGTTCCGACGAGCAGTACTTC
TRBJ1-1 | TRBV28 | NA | CASSLRGTEAFF | TGTGCCAGCAGTTTACGGGGGACTGAAGCTTTCTTT
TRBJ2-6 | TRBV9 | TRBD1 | CASSPIGTGVSGANVLTF | TGTGCCAGCAGCCCGATAGGGACAGGGGTCTCTGGGGCCAACGTCCTGACTTTC
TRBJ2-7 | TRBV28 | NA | CASSFPAGHGDEQYF | TGTGCCAGCAGTTTCCCTGCGGGCCACGGGGACGAGCAGTACTTC
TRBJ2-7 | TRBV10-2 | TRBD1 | CASSPSGTGNEQYF | TGCGCCAGCAGCCCCTCCGGGACAGGGAACGAGCAGTACTTC
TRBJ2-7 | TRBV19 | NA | CASSIGPLYEQYF | TGTGCCAGTAGTATTGGCCCTCTCTACGAGCAGTACTTC
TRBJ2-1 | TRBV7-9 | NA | CAAGGGGEQFF | TGTGCCGCCGGAGGCGGAGGTGAGCAGTTCTTC
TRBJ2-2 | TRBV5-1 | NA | CASSRDTGHTGELFF | TGCGCCAGCAGCCGAGACACAGGCCACACCGGGGAGCTGTTTTTT
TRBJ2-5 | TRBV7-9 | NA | CASSTAPAVQETQYF | TGTGCCAGCAGCACCGCCCCAGCGGTTCAAGAGACCCAGTACTTC
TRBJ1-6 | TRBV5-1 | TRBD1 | CASSSTGPRSSPLHF | TGCGCCAGCAGCTCGACAGGGCCGAGGAGTTCACCCCTCCACTTT
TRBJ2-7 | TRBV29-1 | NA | CSARGSFEGTYEQYF | TGCAGCGCACGAGGGTCCTTCGAGGGAACCTACGAGCAGTACTTC
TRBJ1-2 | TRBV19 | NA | CASRGGDGYTF | TGTGCATCAAGGGGGGGGGACGGCTACACCTTC
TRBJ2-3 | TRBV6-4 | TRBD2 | CASSESGDDTDTQYF | TGTGCCAGCAGTGAGAGCGGGGACGACACAGATACGCAGTATTTT
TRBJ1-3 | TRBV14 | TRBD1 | CASSRRTGNTIYF | TGTGCCAGCAGCCGCCGGACAGGGAACACCATATATTTT
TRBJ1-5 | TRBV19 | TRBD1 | CASSSDRGGNQPQHF | TGTGCCAGTAGTTCCGACAGGGGGGGCAATCAGCCCCAGCATTTT
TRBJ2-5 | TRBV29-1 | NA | CSVEGRRELVQETQYF | TGCAGCGTTGAGGGAAGGAGGGAACTAGTCCAAGAGACCCAGTACTTC
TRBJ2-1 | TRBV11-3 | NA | CASSGGRSAHEQFF | TGTGCCAGCAGCGGAGGCAGGAGCGCACATGAGCAGTTCTTC
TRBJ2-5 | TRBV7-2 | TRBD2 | CASSLALAGVETQYF | TGTGCCAGCAGCTTAGCGTTAGCGGGGGTAGAGACCCAGTACTTC
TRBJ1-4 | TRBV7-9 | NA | CASTLGGADEKLFF | TGTGCCAGCACGCTAGGGGGTGCAGATGAAAAACTGTTTTTT
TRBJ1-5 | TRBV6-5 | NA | CASSYVAGSNQPQHF | TGTGCCAGCAGTTACGTCGCGGGTAGCAATCAGCCCCAGCATTTT
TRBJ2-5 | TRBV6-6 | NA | CASSYSPYSYQETQYF | TGTGCCAGCAGTTACTCGCCTTACAGTTACCAAGAGACCCAGTACTTC
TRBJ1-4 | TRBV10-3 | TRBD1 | CAISDARGDEKLFF | TGTGCCATCAGTGATGCCAGGGGGGATGAAAAACTGTTTTTT
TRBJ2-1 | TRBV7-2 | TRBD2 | CASSALAGFVAEQFF | TGTGCCAGCAGCGCCCTAGCGGGCTTTGTTGCTGAGCAGTTCTTC
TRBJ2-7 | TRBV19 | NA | CANTQGPVGYEQYF | TGTGCCAATACGCAGGGGCCGGTGGGTTACGAGCAGTACTTC
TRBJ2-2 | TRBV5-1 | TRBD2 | CASSLGEGGDAGELFF | TGCGCCAGCAGCTTGGGGGAGGGTGGGGATGCCGGGGAGCTGTTTTTT
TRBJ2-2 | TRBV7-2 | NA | CASSSDRYTGELFF | TGTGCCAGCAGCTCCGACAGGTACACCGGGGAGCTGTTTTTT
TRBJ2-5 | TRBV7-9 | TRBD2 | CASRTISISGLADQETQYF | TGTGCCAGCAGGACTATCTCCATTTCGGGACTAGCGGATCAAGAGACCCAGTACTTC
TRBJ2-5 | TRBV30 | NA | CAWSVKLEETQYF | TGTGCCTGGAGTGTAAAACTAGAAGAGACCCAGTACTTC
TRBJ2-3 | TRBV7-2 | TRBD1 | CASSLESGRGRLDTQYF | TGTGCCAGCAGCTTAGAGTCGGGCAGGGGGCGTTTAGATACGCAGTATTTT
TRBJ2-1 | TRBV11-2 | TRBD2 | CASRTLAASYNEQFF | TGTGCCAGCAGGACACTAGCGGCCTCCTACAATGAGCAGTTCTTC
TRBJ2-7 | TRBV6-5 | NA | CASSQGGQSTYEQYF | TGTGCCAGCAGCCAGGGTGGACAGTCGACCTACGAGCAGTACTTC
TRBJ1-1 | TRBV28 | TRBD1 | CASPGNLAGGHTEAFF | TGTGCCAGCCCGGGGAACCTAGCAGGGGGCCACACTGAAGCTTTCTTT
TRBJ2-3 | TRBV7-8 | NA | CASSSDRPDTQYF | TGTGCCAGCAGTTCTGACAGGCCAGATACGCAGTATTTT
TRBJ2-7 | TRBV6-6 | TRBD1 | CASSYRDRGISYEQYF | TGTGCCAGCAGTTACAGGGACAGGGGGATTTCCTACGAGCAGTACTTC
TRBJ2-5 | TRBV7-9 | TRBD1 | CASSTRTGLAETQYF | TGTGCCAGCAGCACCCGGACAGGGTTGGCGGAGACCCAGTACTTC
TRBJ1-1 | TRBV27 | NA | CASSPLLNTEAFF | TGTGCCAGCAGTCCCCTACTGAACACTGAAGCTTTCTTT
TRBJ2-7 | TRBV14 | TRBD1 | CASSPGTGWSEQYF | TGTGCCAGCAGCCCAGGGACAGGGTGGAGCGAGCAGTACTTC
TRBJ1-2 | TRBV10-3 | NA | CAISESTVRVAHGYTF | TGTGCCATCAGTGAGTCGACGGTTCGGGTAGCACACGGCTACACCTTC
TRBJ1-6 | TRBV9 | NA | CASSPGGASSPLHF | TGTGCCAGCAGCCCGGGGGGGGCGAGTTCACCCCTCCACTTT
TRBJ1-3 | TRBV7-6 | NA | CASSLAARQSSGNTIYF | TGTGCCAGCAGCTTAGCGGCGAGACAGAGCTCTGGAAACACCATATATTTT
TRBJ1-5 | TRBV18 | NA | CASSPTGQPQHF | TGTGCCAGCTCACCGACGGGTCAGCCCCAGCATTTT
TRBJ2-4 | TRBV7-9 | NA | CASSSIGGNIQYF | TGTGCCAGCAGCTCAATCGGAGGAAACATTCAGTACTTC
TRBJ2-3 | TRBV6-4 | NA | CASSEQGGGTDTQYF | TGTGCCAGCAGTGAACAGGGAGGGGGCACAGATACGCAGTATTTT
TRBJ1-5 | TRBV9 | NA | CASSAPQGSNQPQHF | TGTGCCAGCAGCGCCCCTCAGGGCAGCAATCAGCCCCAGCATTTT
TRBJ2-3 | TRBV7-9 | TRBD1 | CASSLLTGWDTQYF | TGTGCCAGCAGCTTGTTGACAGGGTGGGATACGCAGTATTTT
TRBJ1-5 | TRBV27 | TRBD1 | CASSLDRASNQPQHF | TGTGCCAGCAGTTTGGACAGGGCTAGCAATCAGCCCCAGCATTTT
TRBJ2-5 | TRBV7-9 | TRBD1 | CASSLRTGGETQYF | TGTGCCAGCAGCCTGCGGACAGGGGGGGAGACCCAGTACTTC
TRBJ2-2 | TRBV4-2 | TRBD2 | CASSPTSGGAGELFF | TGTGCCAGCAGCCCGACTAGCGGGGGGGCCGGGGAGCTGTTTTTT